These 15 T cell receptor beta chains came from one sample sequenced in a study of cytomegalovirus exposure and HLA in healthy donors. The protocol was immunoSEQ multiplex PCR, while the TCRdb copy is restricted to in-frame clones and leaves out a portion. The table has tens of thousands of clones, over 80% seen once. Sequencing input: PBMCs. These receptors were collected from a young man in good health and CMV-seronegative.

This chain connects TRBV11-2 to TRBJ2-1, with 7 bases aligning to TRBD2. Looked up from germline, CDR1 is SGHAT and CDR2 is FQNNGV. This CDR3 is built from 16 residues. V lost 6 bases to trimming and J lost 6 bases; unmatched junction nucleotides: 14. DNA of the CDR3: TGTGCCAGCAGTAAATACGGCGGGAGCTTACGCAATGAGCAGTTCTTC. Amino acid sequence: CASSKYGGSLRNEQFF.

CDR3 sequence (DNA): TGCGCCAGCAGCCAAGATGAGATAGGAGTGGCCTACAATGAGCAGTTCTTC. Translated: CASSQDEIGVAYNEQFF. This chain links TRBV4-3 with TRBJ2-1; D ambiguous. CDR3 length: 17 residues. Germline CDR1 and CDR2: LGHNA and YSLEER. Trimming took off 0 bases at V and 2 bases at J, with 14 bases between the two ends.

The rearrangement links TRBV2 to TRBJ1-5; unclear D gene. The germline V gene has CDR1 SNHLY and CDR2 FYNNEI. This CDR3 is built from 15 residues. Trimming left V 2 bases short and J 4 bases short, with 12 bases between. The CDR3 spells CASSEYVQINQPQHF. The DNA of the CDR3 is TGTGCCAGCAGTGAATACGTGCAGATTAATCAGCCCCAGCATTTT. Filled out from reference TRBV2 and TRBJ1-5, the complete variable domain reads EPEVTQTPSHQVTQMGQEVILRCVPISNHLYFYWYRQILGQKVEFLVSFYNNEISEKSEIFDDQFSVERPDGSNFTLKIRSTKLEDSAMYFCASSEYVQINQPQHFGDGTRLSIL.

This rearrangement joins TRBV7-9 to TRBJ1-1; 10 positions match TRBD1. The CDR3 spans 13 residues. The ends lost 7 bases at V and 8 bases at J; junction bases unmatched: 7. Per germline, CDR1 SEHNR and CDR2 FQNEAQ (reference sequence). The DNA of the CDR3 is TGTGCCAGCACCCTAGGACAGGGGGAGGAAGCTTTCTTT. Its translation: CASTLGQGEEAFF.

This clone was found once. CDR3 region: CASSTGLGNEQFF. The CDR3 DNA is TGTGCCAGCAGTACCGGACTAGGGAATGAGCAGTTCTTC. J is TRBJ2-1 and V is TRBV6-5, with 7 bases that match TRBD2. Germline trimming cut 5 bases from V and 7 bases from J; bases unmatched to any gene: 5. Germline CDR1 and CDR2: MNHEY and SVGAGI. The CDR3 loop spans 13 amino acids.

This rearrangement joins TRBV6-5 to TRBJ1-6; 7 positions match TRBD1. The CDR3 length is 15 residues. Trimming removed 6 bases from V and 6 bases from J; junction bases left unmatched: 8. Germline lookup yields CDR1 MNHEY and CDR2 SVGAGI. The CDR3 sequence: CASRNRQGSNSPLHF. CDR3 DNA sequence: TGTGCCAGCAGAAACCGACAGGGAAGTAATTCACCCCTCCACTTT.

This clone was picked up one time. The V and J genes are TRBV2 and TRBJ2-7; 7 positions agree with TRBD2. V shed 6 bases and J 6 bases; nucleotides not matched to a gene: 11. Germline V gene sequence: CDR1 SNHLY, CDR2 FYNNEI. The CDR3 has 14 amino acids. CDR3 in amino acids: CASSPRLAASEQYF. In DNA, the CDR3 is TGTGCCAGCAGCCCTAGACTAGCCGCCAGCGAGCAGTACTTC.

This rearrangement joins TRBV5-6 to TRBJ1-4, with D perhaps matching TRBD1 (5 bases). CDR1 is SGHDT, CDR2 YYEEEE, per germline. Trimming took 0 bases from V and 3 from J, leaving 12 bases between them. This CDR3 comprises 16 residues. CDR3 residues: CASSLDFDSPNEKLFF. The CDR3 DNA reads TGTGCCAGCAGCTTGGACTTTGACAGCCCTAATGAAAAACTGTTTTTT.

This clone was detected only once. This chain links TRBV7-2 with TRBJ1-1, with D possibly TRBD1 on 6 matching bases. V lost 6 bases, J lost 1 base, and 12 bases lay in between. Per germline, CDR1 SGHTA and CDR2 FQGNSA. The CDR3 totals 14 residues. The CDR3 sequence: CASRKGTSNTEAFF. CDR3 in DNA: TGTGCCAGCAGAAAGGGGACATCGAACACTGAAGCTTTCTTT. The whole variable domain, filled in from reference TRBV7-2 and TRBJ1-1, reads GAGVSQSPSNKVTEKGKDVELRCDPISGHTALYWYRQSLGQGLEFLIYFQGNSAPDKSGLPSDRFSAERTGGSVSTLTIQRTQQEDSAVYLCASRKGTSNTEAFFGQGTRLTVV.

The rearrangement uses TRBV27 and TRBJ2-1; 9 bases are shared with TRBD1. The CDR3 runs 21 residues. Losses at the gene ends were 1 base for V and 4 bases for J; bases not matched to a gene: 20. CDR1 MNHEY and CDR2 SMNVEV come from the germline V gene (reference sequence). The CDR3 region is CASSLFPGQGSLGNKYNEQFF. The CDR3, as DNA: TGTGCCAGCAGTTTATTCCCGGGACAGGGTTCTTTGGGGAACAAGTACAATGAGCAGTTCTTC.

By sample fraction, this clone is medium-sized. A read error may produce the germline difference seen at one junction end. The rearrangement joins TRBV28 to TRBJ2-5; 10 bases are a match to TRBD2. Germline V gives CDR1 MDHEN, CDR2 SYDVKM. The CDR3 runs 14 residues. CDR3 coding DNA: TGTGCCAGCAGTTTAATGGCTAGCGGGAGATTTGGGCACTTC. Translation: CASSLMASGRFGHF.

In this sample, this clone turned up once. This chain links TRBV7-9 with TRBJ2-7; D gene uncertain. This CDR3 comprises 14 residues. V lost 0 bases and J lost 2, with 8 bases in between. From germline, CDR1 is SEHNR and CDR2 FQNEAQ (reference sequence). CDR3 bases: TGTGCCAGCAGCTTAGCCCACCTACCCTACGAGCAGTACTTC. It yields the protein CASSLAHLPYEQYF.

The V call is TRBV7-9, the J call TRBJ2-1; 9 bases line up with TRBD2. The length of the CDR3 is 18 residues. The J segment lost 7 bases and the V segment lost 5 bases, leaving 18 bases of the junction unmatched. CDR1 and CDR2 from the germline V gene are SEHNR and FQNEAQ (reference sequence). In DNA form, the CDR3 reads TGTGCCAGCAGCCCCCCAAGCGGGAGGAAAAAGGTTACGAATGAGCAGTTCTTC. The encoded protein is CASSPPSGRKKVTNEQFF.

J is TRBJ2-5 and V is TRBV7-9; 10 bases agree with TRBD2. This CDR3 comprises 14 residues. V was clipped by 3 bases and J by 4 bases; unmatched bases: 2. From germline, CDR1 is SEHNR and CDR2 FQNEAQ (reference sequence). The CDR3, as DNA: TGTGCCAGCAGCTTCTCTAGCGGGGGAGAGACCCAGTACTTC. Translated: CASSFSSGGETQYF.

The chain couples TRBV2 to TRBJ2-6; D gene uncertain. V was shortened by 7 bases and J by 0 bases, with 10 bases between the two germline ends. The CDR3 spans 15 residues. Germline CDR1 SNHLY, CDR2 FYNNEI. DNA for the CDR3: TGTGCCAGCACAGACGGGTCCTCTGGGGCCAACGTCCTGACTTTC. This codes for CASTDGSSGANVLTF.